A selection of T cell receptor beta chains follows, all from one sample in a study of control samples from healthy donors and cancer patients. Sequencing used immunoSEQ multiplex PCR; TCRdb keeps in-frame clones, though not all of them. The data hold approximately 97,000 clones, with just under 95% observed a single time. The material sequenced was blood. These receptors were taken from a human donor in good health. The donor label of this sample is uncertain. The CDR3 runs from the conserved cysteine through the conserved F or W. The order of the fields is clone size, D gene, V gene, J gene, CDR3 DNA, CDR3 protein. The D gene is left open where the match is weak. A clone size is listed for some rows: how often the clone was seen (once, few, many), or a class if it is expanded.

clone size: .; D gene: .; V gene: TRBV6-1; J gene: TRBJ1-1; CDR3 DNA: TGTGCCAGCAGTGAAGGGGCGAACACTGAAGCTTTCTTT; CDR3 protein: CASSEGANTEAFF
clone size: .; D gene: .; V gene: TRBV3-1/TRBV3-2; J gene: TRBJ2-2; CDR3 DNA: TGTGCCAGCAGCCAAGGAAAAGGCGGGGAGCTGTTTTTT; CDR3 protein: CASSQGKGGELFF
clone size: .; D gene: .; V gene: TRBV6-5; J gene: TRBJ2-1; CDR3 DNA: TGTGCCAGCGGTTACAATGAGCAGTTCTTC; CDR3 protein: CASGYNEQFF
clone size: .; D gene: .; V gene: TRBV9; J gene: TRBJ1-4; CDR3 DNA: TGTGCCAGCAGCAACTCCGGGACGGAGAATGAAAAACTGTTTTTT; CDR3 protein: CASSNSGTENEKLFF
clone size: once; D gene: .; V gene: TRBV9; J gene: TRBJ1-2; CDR3 DNA: TGTGCCAGCAGAAACGGGGGTGGGGCAGATGGCTACACCTTC; CDR3 protein: CASRNGGGADGYTF
clone size: .; D gene: .; V gene: TRBV5-6; J gene: TRBJ1-1; CDR3 DNA: TGTGCCAGCAGACTGGGGCGGGTCGGGGGTGAAGCTTTCTTT; CDR3 protein: CASRLGRVGGEAFF
clone size: .; D gene: .; V gene: TRBV7-9; J gene: TRBJ2-4; CDR3 DNA: TGTGCCAGCAGCCAAGGTGGCCGGGCCAAAAACATTCAGTACTTC; CDR3 protein: CASSQGGRAKNIQYF
clone size: .; D gene: .; V gene: TRBV28; J gene: TRBJ1-5; CDR3 DNA: TGTGCCAGCAGTTCGCAGGGGAGGAGCAATCAGCCCCAGCATTTT; CDR3 protein: CASSSQGRSNQPQHF
clone size: .; D gene: .; V gene: TRBV5-6; J gene: TRBJ2-7; CDR3 DNA: TGTGCCAGCAGCGGGAGTACAGGGCTCACCTACGAGCAGTACTTC; CDR3 protein: CASSGSTGLTYEQYF
clone size: once; D gene: TRBD1; V gene: TRBV2; J gene: TRBJ1-2; CDR3 DNA: TGTGCCAGCAGTGAAACAAGGGGGCATCTTAAAGTTGACTATGGCTACACCTTC; CDR3 protein: CASSETRGHLKVDYGYTF
clone size: .; D gene: .; V gene: TRBV12-3/TRBV12-4; J gene: TRBJ1-5; CDR3 DNA: TGTGCCAGCCGAATACTGAAGTCCCAGCATTTT; CDR3 protein: CASRILKSQHF
clone size: .; D gene: .; V gene: TRBV2; J gene: TRBJ1-5; CDR3 DNA: TGTGCCAGCGCTCGGCAAAATCAGCCCCAGCATTTT; CDR3 protein: CASARQNQPQHF
clone size: .; D gene: .; V gene: TRBV27; J gene: TRBJ1-5; CDR3 DNA: TGTGCCAGCAGGTCGAATGCAGGGTTCAATCAGCCCCAGCATTTT; CDR3 protein: CASRSNAGFNQPQHF
clone size: .; D gene: .; V gene: TRBV14; J gene: TRBJ2-1; CDR3 DNA: TGTGCCAGCAGCCAAGTTTTGGGGGCTGAGCAGTTCTTC; CDR3 protein: CASSQVLGAEQFF
clone size: .; D gene: .; V gene: TRBV6-4; J gene: TRBJ2-2; CDR3 DNA: TGTGCCAGCAGGGAACAGGGACTTGGCACCGGGGAGCTGTTTTTT; CDR3 protein: CASREQGLGTGELFF